These 18 T cell receptor beta chains were all obtained from the same sample, sequenced in a study of blood T cell repertoires in COVID-19. Using immunoSEQ multiplex PCR, the repertoire was profiled, and TCRdb retains in-frame clones only, with some absent. The data show 58,000 or so clones, with about nine tenths seen just once and more than 7% held by the top ten. Sequences were obtained from peripheral blood. Receptor source: a woman in her sixties or seventies with active COVID-19.

This rearrangement joins TRBV6-5 to TRBJ1-6, with 7 nucleotides matching TRBD1. Germline trimming cut 7 bases from V and 4 bases from J; bases unmatched to any gene: 1. The germline V gene encodes CDR1 MNHEY and CDR2 SVGAGI. The CDR3 spans 13 residues. The CDR3 bases are TGTGCCAGCACGGGACAGTATAATTCACCCCTCCACTTT. This codes for CASTGQYNSPLHF.

The chain has TRBV4-1 and TRBJ2-1; no firm D call. CDR3 size: 13 residues. Deletions cut 2 bases from V and 8 bases from J, with 10 bases between. Germline CDR1 MGHRA, CDR2 YSYEKL. DNA of the CDR3: TGCGCCAGCAGCCAACCTCCTACGGATGAGCAGTTCTTC. Translation gives CASSQPPTDEQFF.

Details on this clone: At one end the junction does not follow the germline gene, possibly because of a read error. The chain is built from TRBV5-1 and TRBJ2-5, with 10 bases identical to TRBD2. CDR1 is SGHRS, CDR2 YFSETQ, per germline. The length of the CDR3 is 14 residues. CDR3 in amino acids: CASSLTSGTGPTNF. The CDR3 DNA reads as TGCGCCAGCAGCTTGACTAGCGGGACGGGGCCCACGAACTTC.

The chain couples TRBV6-6 to TRBJ1-4; D remains unclear. The germline V gene encodes CDR1 MNHNY and CDR2 SVGAGI (reference sequence). V shed 5 bases and J shed 0 bases, with 22 bases lying between them. This CDR3 is built from 19 residues. This CDR3 reads CASSLDAQSIIATNEKLFF. The CDR3 DNA sequence: TGTGCCAGCAGTCTCGATGCACAGTCGATTATTGCAACTAATGAAAAACTGTTTTTT.

The chain joins TRBV2 to TRBJ2-4; TRBD1 matches at 10 bases. Germline-derived CDR1 and CDR2 are SNHLY and FYNNEI. The CDR3 extends over 17 amino acids. Trimming cost V 7 bases and J 2 bases; bases outside gene matches: 11. The CDR3 loop is CASTLPGTGAPKNIQYF. For the CDR3, the DNA is TGTGCCAGCACCCTACCTGGGACAGGGGCCCCCAAAAACATTCAGTACTTC.

The chain is built from TRBV6-6 and TRBJ1-5; D possibly corresponds to TRBD1 (6 bases). The V end was cut by 5 bases, the J end by 7 bases, with 18 bases between. CDR1 is MNHNY and CDR2 is SVGAGI in the germline V gene (reference sequence). This CDR3 contains 15 residues. CDR3 DNA: TGTGCCAGCAGTCCGACAGGCCAAGCCATACAGCCCCAGCATTTT. Its protein is CASSPTGQAIQPQHF.

This chain connects TRBV2 to TRBJ2-3, with D possibly matching TRBD2 (6 bases). Trimming pared 5 bases from V and 4 bases from J, leaving 13 bases between. CDR1 and CDR2 from the germline V gene are SNHLY and FYNNEI. The CDR3 extends over 14 amino acids. This chain's CDR3 is CASSPPGLSDTQYF. As DNA, the CDR3 is TGTGCCAGCAGTCCGCCGGGACTTTCAGATACGCAGTATTTT. Drawing the rest from reference TRBV2 and TRBJ2-3, the complete variable domain is EPEVTQTPSHQVTQMGQEVILRCVPISNHLYFYWYRQILGQKVEFLVSFYNNEISEKSEIFDDQFSVERPDGSNFTLKIRSTKLEDSAMYFCASSPPGLSDTQYFGPGTRLTVL.

The chain joins TRBV2 to TRBJ1-2, with TRBD1 as a possible D gene (5 bases). Germline CDR1 is SNHLY and CDR2 is FYNNEI. With 2 bases removed from V and 8 bases from J, the gap between germline ends came to 9 bases. This CDR3 region has 12 residues. CDR3 amino acids: CASSEWGDGYTF. CDR3 nucleotides: TGTGCCAGCAGTGAATGGGGGGACGGCTACACCTTC.

The chain links TRBV6-1 to TRBJ1-5, with TRBD1 as a possible D gene (5 bases). The V gene's germline CDR1 is MNHNS and CDR2 SASEGT. There are 15 residues in the CDR3. V lost 2 bases and J 1 base, leaving 9 bases between the germline ends. The CDR3 sequence is CASSEFGASNQPQHF. As DNA, the CDR3 is TGTGCCAGCAGTGAATTTGGGGCGAGCAATCAGCCCCAGCATTTT.

This chain links TRBV7-9 with TRBJ2-1; no clear D. Germline assignment: CDR1 SEHNR and CDR2 FQNEAQ (reference sequence). The CDR3 length is 11 residues. V lost 5 bases to trimming and J lost 7 bases, with 6 bases between them. The CDR3 loop is CASSVMNEQFF. The CDR3 DNA is TGTGCCAGCAGCGTCATGAATGAGCAGTTCTTC.

This rearrangement joins TRBV19 to TRBJ1-6; the D gene is possibly TRBD1 (6 bases). Per germline, CDR1 LNHDA and CDR2 SQIVND (reference sequence). The CDR3 runs to 14 residues. Trimming pared 8 bases from V and 6 bases from J, leaving 14 bases between. CDR3 DNA: TGTGCCAGTTGTGGACAGAATTTTAATTCACCCCTCCACTTT. Translating gives CASCGQNFNSPLHF.

The J gene is TRBJ1-4, the V gene TRBV6-6; 8 positions agree with TRBD1. CDR3 length: 15 amino acids. Germline trimming cut 2 bases from V and 8 bases from J; bases unmatched to any gene: 7. Germline lookup yields CDR1 MNHNY and CDR2 SVGAGI (reference sequence). CDR3 sequence reads: CASSYTDRVKEKLFF. In DNA, the CDR3 is TGTGCCAGCAGTTACACGGACAGGGTGAAAGAAAAACTGTTTTTT.

The count of this clone is one. The V and J genes are TRBV10-2 and TRBJ2-5; possible D gene TRBD2, 6 bases. V shed 2 bases and J shed 5 bases, with 12 bases lying between them. From germline, CDR1 is WSHSY and CDR2 SAAADI. There are 14 residues in the CDR3. The CDR3 loop reads CASSEPGTYETQYF. In DNA form, the CDR3 reads TGCGCCAGCAGTGAGCCGGGGACTTATGAGACCCAGTACTTC.

The chain employs TRBV4-1 and TRBJ1-2; 8 bases are a match to TRBD1. V lost 4 bases, J lost 5 bases, and 9 bases stayed unmatched. This CDR3 contains 15 residues. Germline V lookup: CDR1 MGHRA, CDR2 YSYEKL. The CDR3 sequence is CASSPPDRVGYGYTF. The CDR3 DNA reads as TGCGCCAGCAGCCCGCCGGACAGGGTGGGGTATGGCTACACCTTC.

The chain combines TRBV9 with TRBJ1-6, with TRBD1 matching over 10 bases. V was clipped by 3 bases and J by 7 bases; unmatched bases: 10. Per germline, CDR1 SGDLS and CDR2 YYNGEE. The CDR3 extends over 17 amino acids. Here the CDR3 reads CASSDPGTGDRNSPLHF. In DNA, the CDR3 is TGTGCCAGCAGCGATCCCGGGACAGGGGATAGAAATTCACCCCTCCACTTT. Variable domain in full (rest from reference TRBV9 and TRBJ1-6): DSGVTQTPKHLITATGQRVTLRCSPRSGDLSVYWYQQSLDQGLQFLIQYYNGEERAKGNILERFSAQQFPDLHSELNLSSLELGDSALYFCASSDPGTGDRNSPLHFGNGTRLTVT.

The chain employs TRBV7-3 and TRBJ2-1; 7 nucleotides match TRBD2. Germline values: CDR1 SGHTA, CDR2 FQGTGA. CDR3 length: 16 residues. V trimming: 0 bases; J trimming: 4 bases; junction bases outside the gene matches: 6. CDR3 DNA sequence: TGTGCCAGCAGCTTAACTGGGTCTAGCGGTTACAATGAGCAGTTCTTC. Encoded protein: CASSLTGSSGYNEQFF.

Regarding this clone: Mismatch with germline at one junction end may stem from a read error. The CDR3 nucleotides read TGTGCCAGCAGTGGAACCCGGCCCGGGACAGTGGAGTTC. It encodes CASSGTRPGTVEF. The rearrangement joins TRBV2 to TRBJ2-7, with 7 nucleotides matching TRBD1. Germline CDR1 and CDR2: SNHLY and FYNNEI. CDR3 length: 13 amino acids.

This chain links TRBV19 with TRBJ1-5, with TRBD1 as a possible D gene (6 bases). CDR1 is LNHDA, CDR2 SQIVND, per germline (reference sequence). Between the trimmed V and J ends, which lost 6 bases and 0 bases, there was a span of 12 bases. There are 15 residues in the CDR3. CDR3 DNA: TGTGCCAGTAGGGTACAGGGCTTTAGCAATCAGCCCCAGCATTTT. It yields the protein CASRVQGFSNQPQHF.